This T cell receptor beta chain appears in the sequencing data of a study of Ad26.COV2.S vaccination and SARS-CoV-2 variants. Study in general: COV1001, an Ad26.COV2.S trial, supplied this vaccine-arm donor. In the study, Ad26.COV2.S was injected intramuscularly once, or twice 56 days apart. Study findings and constraints: Placebo recipients had lower spike-specific TCR breadth than vaccine recipients. It was found that vaccine and placebo recipients had similar non-spike TCR breadth.

This sample's treatment: 19 received Ad26.COV2.S at low or high dose, single or two shots; about 5 received placebo; per-sample allocation not given. All samples were drawn on day 63, counting from the first vaccine or placebo injection. The CDR3 covers 13 residues. Deletions cut 0 bases from V and 6 bases from J, with 8 bases between. Germline V gene sequence: CDR1 MNHNY, CDR2 SVGAGI (reference sequence). Clones were sequenced by immunoSEQ multiplex PCR, and TCRdb holds only the in-frame ones, with some missing. In the table there are about 400,000 clones, 83% of which are singletons. Points on this clone: The antigen is not known.

The material sequenced was peripheral blood, taken in a trial of Ad26.COV2.S vaccine versus placebo. The rearrangement links TRBV6-6 to TRBJ1-2; D is uncertain. The clonotype originates from a person aged 18 to 59 who received the Ad26.COV2.S COVID-19 vaccine or a placebo. CDR3 sequence: CASSYSGLNGYTF. The CDR3 bases are TGTGCCAGCAGTTACTCCGGCCTAAATGGCTACACCTTC.